This T cell receptor (beta chain) was obtained from a study of T cells in Graves' hyperthyroidism and ophthalmopathy. RNA transcripts provided the source from which TCR beta CDR3 regions were amplified. RT-PCR in the first round (using the HTBI primer set) targeted the TCR CDR3. Via MiXCR, TCRdb re-called the multiplex PCR reads, giving one row per CDR3 protein. The table has hundreds of thousands of distinct CDR3 sequences, under 60% seen once. The V gene lost 5 bases and the J gene lost 9 bases, with 17 bases spanning the gap. The CDR3 contains 15 residues. There are many counts of this clonotype. The sequence came from a woman aged 18-29 years with Graves' hyperthyroidism. The chain uses TRBV12-3 or TRBV12-4 and TRBJ1-6, with a tentative D call TRBD1 (6 bases). Sequenced sample: peripheral blood or thyroid tissue (not recorded which). CDR3 sequence reads: CASSPARRGVSPLHF. The CDR3 nucleotides are TGTGCCAGCAGTCCCGCCCGCAGGGGAGTTTCACCCCTCCACTTT.